This T cell receptor beta chain emerged from a study of cytomegalovirus exposure and HLA in healthy donors. Study-level results: Associated with cytomegalovirus, according to the listing, were 150 to 200 TCR beta chains. The classifier reportedly diagnosed cytomegalovirus status with high specificity and sensitivity. Within the 95 to 150 validation repertoires, first-cohort TCR clusters tended to co-occur, according to a later analysis.

Points on this clone: Its specificity is unknown.

V lost 4 bases and J lost 5, with 15 bases in between. The CDR3 has 15 amino acids. Germline CDR1 is MRHNA and CDR2 is SNTAGT. Assay used: immunoSEQ multiplex PCR; TCRdb lists only in-frame clones, some missing. The data show 250,000 to 300,000 clones, with nearly 90% seen just once and under 0.45% held by the top ten. The sequencing input was PBMCs. The rearrangement uses TRBV6-4 and TRBJ1-5; maybe TRBD1 (6 bases). This sequence was found in a young woman in good health and CMV-seronegative. CDR3 protein: CASSALSGADQPQHF. CDR3 nucleotides: TGTGCCAGCAGTGCTTTGTCAGGGGCCGATCAGCCCCAGCATTTT.